This TCR beta chain stems from a study of human T cells and chemical hapten exposure listed by TCRdb under 2021. Regarding the study in general: For sensitization, 2% DPC in acetone was applied to a roughly 2 cm by roughly 2 cm area of upper inner arm skin. Throughout the approximately 24-week study period, patients were also given weekly therapeutic DPC doses on the scalp. Patch tests used Finn chambers with 0.01% DPC on the upper back, scored after 6 days by International Contact Dermatitis Research Group standards. The mostly female patient cohort included alopecia areata with under or over 50% scalp involvement, alopecia totalis and alopecia universalis. Libraries were pooled for sequencing, and variation in per-sample TCR yields was attributed mainly to small differences in library volumes within the pool. Peripheral blood TCR repertoire changes were tracked in vivo in alopecia patients during primary and secondary sensitization to the hapten diphenylcyclopropenone (DPC). Patient blood was sampled pre-sensitization (week 0) and at 2, 6 and about 24 weeks after DPC sensitization. Roughly 30 alopecia patients provided blood for TCR sequencing at one to four time points (pre-sensitization, 2, 6 and 24 weeks). General study outcomes and caveats: Expanded TCRs formed significantly more large CDR3 similarity clusters than pre-sensitization or healthy control sets, consistent with antigen-driven responses. The number of PT1 expanded TCRs positively correlated with patch test score, significant at thresholds 8, 16 and 32 but not 4. Repeated subsampling changed both the strength of the expansion versus patch-test correlation and the threshold at which the correlation became significant. DPC sensitization did not change the number of TCRs with a frequency above 1 in 1000, and there was no evidence of changes in global repertoire structure. Because all patients had alopecia, a presumed autoimmune disease, the immune response of the patients might differ from that of healthy individuals.

Looking up the germline V gene yields CDR1 LGHNA and CDR2 YSLEER. Relative to germline, V is 0 bases shorter and J is 3 bases shorter, with 12 bases between their ends. The CDR3 has 15 amino acids, counting the end cysteine and phenylalanine. This entry keeps only the CDR3 DNA: 45 bases, framed from base 1. With respect to this clonotype: Its antigen has not been determined. No base quality information exists; no much larger clone differs at one position.

The time point tag for this specimen amounts to: patch test 1, 2 weeks after DPC sensitization. The treatment or condition label for this specimen denotes: therapeutic diphenylcyclopropenone sensitization with weekly scalp DPC. At each patch-test visit, blood was drawn before the patch test was applied. Patients were eligible if aged 18 to 70, diagnosed with alopecia and judged suitable for DPC therapy, and pregnant patients were excluded. Total RNA was extracted from unfractionated whole blood that had been collected in Tempus Blood RNA tubes. Library preparation employed RACE. Data came from a NextSeq 500. During library preparation, unique molecular identifiers were attached to individual cDNA molecules so that TCRs could be counted in a quantitative, reproducible way. Both TCR alpha and TCR beta chains were sequenced from each blood RNA sample. The original methods were these. The median number of TCRs per sample was approximately 96,000, ranging from about 23,224 to 700,000. V, J and CDR3 annotation of the TCR reads was carried out using the Decombinator software suite. For PS versus PT1 abundance plots, all samples were subsampled to the same number of TCRs (28,000). TCRs were defined as expanded if absent before sensitization and observed at least eight times at the 2-week time point. Using fastp at Q25 and MiXCR, TCRdb reprocessed the public reads and kept productive beta chains. Rows matching on CDR3 protein sequence are summarized as one entry with the most common DNA and genes. For this entry, the V and J calls and clone size follow TCRdb and not the study's own pipeline. The table for this sample lists approximately 350,000 distinct CDR3 sequences; 5.5% to 8% of them were counted only once. Jointly, the top ten make up 8% to 9% of the sample.

The chain is encoded by TRBV4-3 joined to TRBJ2-7; matching of 7 bases hints at TRBD1 as the D gene. This TCR was recovered from a woman aged 18 to 35 with alopecia areata. Some clones in this sample may be carry-over from other donors' samples. The sequences come from whole blood, collected in connection with sensitization to the hapten diphenylcyclopropenone (DPC). For the CDR3, the sequence is CASSQDRGAFYEQYF. The bases read TGCGCCAGCAGCCAAGACAGGGGGGCCTTCTACGAGCAGTACTTC.